The rows below give T cell receptor beta chains drawn from one sample of a study of early T cells in non-severe SARS-CoV-2 infection. Via MiXCR, TCRdb re-called the 5' RACE reads, giving one row per CDR3 protein. The data show 80,000 to 95,000 distinct CDR3 sequences, approximately 17% seen once. The sequenced sample was whole blood, obtained at baseline. Receptors originate from an adult who was a healthcare worker with PCR-confirmed SARS-CoV-2 infection or an uninfected control (not recorded which). Each CDR3 is given with its conserved first and last residue. The order of the fields is D gene, V gene, J gene, clone size, CDR3 protein, CDR3 DNA. D genes are given only for firm matches. The listing skips clone size in some rows; elsewhere it reads once, few, many or a size class.

D: -; V: TRBV11-2; J: TRBJ2-7; size: -; CDR3: CGSSASRSEQYF; DNA: TGTGGCAGCAGCGCGTCTCGGTCCGAGCAGTACTTC
D: -; V: TRBV5-1; J: TRBJ2-1; size: -; CDR3: CASSLVLNEQFF; DNA: TGCGCCAGCAGCTTGGTGCTAAATGAGCAGTTCTTC
D: TRBD1; V: TRBV28; J: TRBJ1-5; size: -; CDR3: CASSPAGGTYSNQPQHF; DNA: TGTGCCAGCAGTCCAGCAGGGGGGACATATAGCAATCAGCCCCAGCATTTT
D: -; V: TRBV4-3; J: TRBJ1-4; size: -; CDR3: CASSQDDQLNEKLFF; DNA: TGCGCCAGCAGCCAAGATGACCAGCTTAATGAAAAACTGTTTTTT
D: -; V: TRBV12-5; J: TRBJ2-1; size: many; CDR3: CASGLGGKQFF; DNA: TGTGCTAGTGGTTTGGGCGGTAAGCAGTTCTTC
D: -; V: TRBV10-1; J: TRBJ2-5; size: -; CDR3: CASSPGLKTQYF; DNA: TGCGCCAGCTCCCCGGGACTTAAGACCCAGTACTTC
D: TRBD2; V: TRBV20-1; J: TRBJ2-7; size: -; CDR3: CSASPAGGVVEQYF; DNA: TGCAGTGCTAGTCCAGCGGGAGGGGTGGTCGAGCAGTACTTC
D: -; V: TRBV12-3/TRBV12-4; J: TRBJ2-3; size: -; CDR3: CASSLSHGAGITDTQYF; DNA: TGTGCCAGCAGTTTGTCCCATGGGGCGGGTATCACAGATACGCAGTATTTT
D: -; V: TRBV9; J: TRBJ2-1; size: -; CDR3: CASSATSYNEQFF; DNA: TGTGCCAGCAGTGCGACTTCCTACAATGAGCAGTTCTTC
D: TRBD1; V: TRBV10-3; J: TRBJ2-5; size: few; CDR3: CAISEGTGPQETQYF; DNA: TGTGCCATCAGTGAGGGGACAGGGCCACAAGAGACCCAGTACTTC
D: -; V: TRBV20-1; J: TRBJ1-1; size: -; CDR3: CSAPSVRREAFF; DNA: TGCAGTGCCCCTAGTGTAAGGCGTGAAGCTTTCTTT
D: -; V: TRBV19; J: TRBJ2-5; size: few; CDR3: CASSMRVGLTQYF; DNA: TGTGCCAGTAGTATGCGAGTGGGCCTGACCCAGTACTTC
D: TRBD1; V: TRBV12-3/TRBV12-4; J: TRBJ1-6; size: -; CDR3: CASSLARDSSPLHF; DNA: TGTGCCAGCAGTTTAGCTCGGGACAGTTCACCCCTCCACTTT
D: -; V: TRBV7-2; J: TRBJ2-2; size: -; CDR3: CASSPVRAANTGELFF; DNA: TGTGCCAGCAGCCCCGTGCGTGCGGCGAACACCGGGGAGCTGTTTTTT
D: -; V: TRBV5-6; J: TRBJ1-2; size: -; CDR3: CASSLMGGYTF; DNA: TGTGCCAGCAGCTTGATGGGTGGCTACACCTTC
D: TRBD1; V: TRBV7-2; J: TRBJ1-3; size: -; CDR3: CASSAPDRAGNTIYF; DNA: TGTGCCAGCAGCGCCCCCGACAGGGCCGGAAACACCATATATTTT
D: TRBD2; V: TRBV4-1; J: TRBJ2-5; size: -; CDR3: CASSHPGTSGGETQYF; DNA: TGCGCCAGCAGCCACCCGGGGACTAGCGGAGGAGAGACCCAGTACTTC
D: -; V: TRBV12-3/TRBV12-4; J: TRBJ2-7; size: -; CDR3: CASSRTNPYEQYF; DNA: TGTGCCAGCAGCCGAACTAACCCGTACGAGCAGTACTTC
D: TRBD2; V: TRBV6-2/TRBV6-3; J: TRBJ2-5; size: few; CDR3: CASSLWTSGLPLYF; DNA: TGTGCCAGCAGTCTCTGGACTAGCGGGTTGCCTCTGTACTTC
D: TRBD2; V: TRBV20-1; J: TRBJ2-3; size: many; CDR3: CSARGLGTSATDTQYF; DNA: TGCAGTGCTAGAGGATTGGGGACTAGCGCCACAGATACGCAGTATTTT
D: TRBD2; V: TRBV6-6; J: TRBJ2-3; size: many; CDR3: CASNYVAGGADTQYF; DNA: TGTGCCAGCAATTACGTGGCGGGGGGCGCAGATACGCAGTATTTT
D: TRBD1; V: TRBV12-3/TRBV12-4; J: TRBJ2-5; size: -; CDR3: CASSDRGKGETQYF; DNA: TGTGCCAGCAGTGACAGGGGGAAGGGGGAGACCCAGTACTTC
D: TRBD2; V: TRBV10-3; J: TRBJ2-3; size: few; CDR3: CAIKKGGRATDTQYF; DNA: TGTGCCATCAAAAAGGGCGGGAGGGCCACAGATACGCAGTATTTT
D: -; V: TRBV28; J: TRBJ2-7; size: -; CDR3: CASSSNRYSYEQYF; DNA: TGTGCCAGCAGTTCCAACAGGTACTCCTACGAGCAGTACTTC
D: TRBD1; V: TRBV6-5; J: TRBJ2-7; size: -; CDR3: CASSYSGQGSYEQYF; DNA: TGTGCCAGCAGTTATTCAGGACAGGGGTCCTACGAGCAGTACTTC
D: -; V: TRBV6-5; J: TRBJ1-1; size: -; CDR3: CASNPMTGAFEAFF; DNA: TGTGCCAGCAACCCAATGACAGGCGCATTCGAAGCTTTCTTT
D: -; V: TRBV5-1; J: TRBJ2-1; size: many; CDR3: CASSRTPAGSSYNEQFF; DNA: TGCGCCAGCAGCAGGACCCCTGCGGGCAGCTCCTACAATGAGCAGTTCTTC
D: TRBD1; V: TRBV9; J: TRBJ2-4; size: few; CDR3: CASSYRDRVDIQYF; DNA: TGTGCCAGCAGCTACCGGGACAGGGTCGACATTCAGTACTTC
D: TRBD1; V: TRBV19; J: TRBJ1-2; size: few; CDR3: CASSIAADRLYGYTF; DNA: TGTGCCAGTAGTATAGCCGCGGACAGGCTATATGGCTACACCTTC
D: TRBD1; V: TRBV6-2/TRBV6-3; J: TRBJ1-5; size: many; CDR3: CASTPRGYQPQHF; DNA: TGTGCCAGCACCCCCAGGGGGTATCAGCCCCAGCATTTT
D: TRBD2; V: TRBV11-2; J: TRBJ2-2; size: -; CDR3: CASSSLSGRNTGELFF; DNA: TGTGCCAGCAGCTCCCTAAGCGGGAGGAATACCGGGGAGCTGTTTTTT
D: -; V: TRBV30; J: TRBJ1-3; size: many; CDR3: CAWRQGENTIYF; DNA: TGTGCCTGGAGACAGGGCGAAAACACCATATATTTT
D: TRBD1; V: TRBV7-9; J: TRBJ1-6; size: -; CDR3: CASSQTGRNSPLHF; DNA: TGTGCCAGCAGCCAGACAGGGAGGAATTCACCCCTCCACTTT
D: TRBD2; V: TRBV20-1; J: TRBJ2-3; size: many; CDR3: CSASQPSGRPQYF; DNA: TGCAGTGCTAGTCAGCCTAGCGGGAGGCCGCAGTATTTT
D: -; V: TRBV5-1; J: TRBJ2-7; size: many; CDR3: CASTLTGDEQYF; DNA: TGCGCCAGCACCCTAACTGGCGACGAGCAGTACTTC
D: -; V: TRBV12-3/TRBV12-4; J: TRBJ1-6; size: -; CDR3: CASSPSRNNSPLHF; DNA: TGTGCCAGCAGCCCCAGCAGAAATAATTCACCCCTCCACTTT
D: -; V: TRBV11-2; J: TRBJ2-7; size: -; CDR3: CASSPLRQAEQYF; DNA: TGTGCCAGCAGCCCACTTCGGCAGGCCGAGCAGTACTTC
D: -; V: TRBV29-1; J: TRBJ1-1; size: -; CDR3: CSVGAGTEAFF; DNA: TGCAGCGTTGGGGCAGGCACTGAAGCTTTCTTT
D: -; V: TRBV30; J: TRBJ1-1; size: -; CDR3: CAWSVRGSGGTEAFF; DNA: TGTGCCTGGAGTGTCAGGGGATCCGGCGGCACTGAAGCTTTCTTT
D: -; V: TRBV12-3/TRBV12-4; J: TRBJ2-1; size: -; CDR3: CASSLVPSASSYNEQFF; DNA: TGTGCCAGCAGTTTGGTCCCTAGCGCTAGCTCCTACAATGAGCAGTTCTTC
D: -; V: TRBV20-1; J: TRBJ2-7; size: many; CDR3: CSAQVSGTAVEQYF; DNA: TGCAGTGCGCAAGTCTCCGGGACGGCGGTCGAGCAGTACTTC
D: TRBD2; V: TRBV3-1; J: TRBJ2-7; size: many; CDR3: CASSPGTSGRKYEQYF; DNA: TGTGCCAGCAGCCCGGGGACTAGCGGGAGGAAGTACGAGCAGTACTTC
D: -; V: TRBV30; J: TRBJ2-3; size: -; CDR3: CAWSRRVDTQYF; DNA: TGTGCCTGGAGTCGCAGGGTGGATACGCAGTATTTT
D: -; V: TRBV11-2; J: TRBJ2-1; size: few; CDR3: CASSKRSDSSYNEQFF; DNA: TGTGCCAGCAGCAAAAGATCGGACAGCTCCTACAATGAGCAGTTCTTC
D: TRBD2; V: TRBV6-1; J: TRBJ2-1; size: -; CDR3: CASSELTSGRAPNEQFF; DNA: TGTGCCAGCAGTGAATTAACTAGCGGGAGGGCCCCCAATGAGCAGTTCTTC
D: TRBD1; V: TRBV29-1; J: TRBJ1-1; size: many; CDR3: CSIRRGGQAFF; DNA: TGCAGCATTCGGCGAGGGGGCCAAGCTTTCTTT
D: -; V: TRBV28; J: TRBJ2-7; size: -; CDR3: CASSSRGPFTGEQYF; DNA: TGTGCCAGCAGTTCCCGGGGTCCATTTACGGGGGAGCAGTACTTC
D: TRBD1; V: TRBV20-1; J: TRBJ1-1; size: -; CDR3: CSAKTGVFAEAFF; DNA: TGCAGTGCTAAGACAGGGGTCTTTGCTGAAGCTTTCTTT
D: -; V: TRBV28; J: TRBJ2-1; size: -; CDR3: CASSPPDYNEQFF; DNA: TGTGCCAGCAGTCCCCCTGACTACAATGAGCAGTTCTTC
D: TRBD1; V: TRBV30; J: TRBJ1-1; size: many; CDR3: CAWSGQGNTEAFF; DNA: TGTGCCTGGAGTGGACAGGGGAACACTGAAGCTTTCTTT
D: TRBD2; V: TRBV20-1; J: TRBJ2-3; size: -; CDR3: CSALKGLASADTQYF; DNA: TGCAGTGCTCTAAAGGGACTAGCCTCAGCAGATACGCAGTATTTT
D: -; V: TRBV5-1; J: TRBJ2-2; size: -; CDR3: CASSLPRGELFF; DNA: TGCGCCAGCAGCTTGCCCCGCGGGGAGCTGTTTTTT
D: TRBD2; V: TRBV7-6; J: TRBJ2-1; size: -; CDR3: CASSPTPVAGGTNEQFF; DNA: TGTGCCAGCAGCCCTACACCGGTAGCGGGAGGAACCAATGAGCAGTTCTTC
D: -; V: TRBV7-2; J: TRBJ2-1; size: many; CDR3: CASSLLGSSYNEQFF; DNA: TGTGCCAGCAGCTTACTCGGGAGCTCCTACAATGAGCAGTTCTTC